Given below is one T cell receptor beta chain in context. Its antigen is unidentified. TCRdb's copy holds only in-frame clones and misses some; the assay was immunoSEQ multiplex PCR. In the table there are more than 110,000 clones, 60% to 85% of which are singletons. The data belong to a study of cytotoxic CD8 clonotypes in ibrutinib-treated CLL. Study as a whole: A mean of around 270,000 productive templates and tens of thousands of productive rearrangements was obtained per sample. Study results and caveats: Clonality was elevated at ibrutinib response and had returned toward baseline at progression.

The sample consisted of PBMCs, taken after 24 months of ibrutinib treatment. This TCR was sampled from a human donor with chronic lymphocytic leukemia.

Here the CDR3 DNA reads TGTGCCAGCAGTTACGGCGCAGCGAGCTCCTACGAGCAGTACTTC. Encoded protein: CASSYGAASSYEQYF. This rearrangement joins TRBV6-5 to TRBJ2-7; D uncertain. This CDR3 has 15 residues. V lost 2 bases to trimming and J lost 0 bases, with 11 bases between them. Germline loops: CDR1 MNHEY, CDR2 SVGAGI.